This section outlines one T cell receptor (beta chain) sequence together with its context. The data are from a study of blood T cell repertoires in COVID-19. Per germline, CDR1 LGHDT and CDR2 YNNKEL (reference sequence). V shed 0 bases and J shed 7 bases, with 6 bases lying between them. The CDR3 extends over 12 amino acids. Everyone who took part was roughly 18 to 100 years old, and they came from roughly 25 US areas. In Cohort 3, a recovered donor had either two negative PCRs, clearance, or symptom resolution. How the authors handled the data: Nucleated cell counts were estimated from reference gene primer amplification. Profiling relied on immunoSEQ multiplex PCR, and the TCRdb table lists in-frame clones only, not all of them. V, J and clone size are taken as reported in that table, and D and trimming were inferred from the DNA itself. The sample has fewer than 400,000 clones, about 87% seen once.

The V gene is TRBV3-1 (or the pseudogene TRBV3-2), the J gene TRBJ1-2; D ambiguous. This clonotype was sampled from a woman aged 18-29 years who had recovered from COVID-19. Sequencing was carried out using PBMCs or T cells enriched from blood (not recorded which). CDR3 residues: CASSQEGSGYTF. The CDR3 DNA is TGTGCCAGCAGCCAAGAGGGCTCTGGCTACACCTTC.